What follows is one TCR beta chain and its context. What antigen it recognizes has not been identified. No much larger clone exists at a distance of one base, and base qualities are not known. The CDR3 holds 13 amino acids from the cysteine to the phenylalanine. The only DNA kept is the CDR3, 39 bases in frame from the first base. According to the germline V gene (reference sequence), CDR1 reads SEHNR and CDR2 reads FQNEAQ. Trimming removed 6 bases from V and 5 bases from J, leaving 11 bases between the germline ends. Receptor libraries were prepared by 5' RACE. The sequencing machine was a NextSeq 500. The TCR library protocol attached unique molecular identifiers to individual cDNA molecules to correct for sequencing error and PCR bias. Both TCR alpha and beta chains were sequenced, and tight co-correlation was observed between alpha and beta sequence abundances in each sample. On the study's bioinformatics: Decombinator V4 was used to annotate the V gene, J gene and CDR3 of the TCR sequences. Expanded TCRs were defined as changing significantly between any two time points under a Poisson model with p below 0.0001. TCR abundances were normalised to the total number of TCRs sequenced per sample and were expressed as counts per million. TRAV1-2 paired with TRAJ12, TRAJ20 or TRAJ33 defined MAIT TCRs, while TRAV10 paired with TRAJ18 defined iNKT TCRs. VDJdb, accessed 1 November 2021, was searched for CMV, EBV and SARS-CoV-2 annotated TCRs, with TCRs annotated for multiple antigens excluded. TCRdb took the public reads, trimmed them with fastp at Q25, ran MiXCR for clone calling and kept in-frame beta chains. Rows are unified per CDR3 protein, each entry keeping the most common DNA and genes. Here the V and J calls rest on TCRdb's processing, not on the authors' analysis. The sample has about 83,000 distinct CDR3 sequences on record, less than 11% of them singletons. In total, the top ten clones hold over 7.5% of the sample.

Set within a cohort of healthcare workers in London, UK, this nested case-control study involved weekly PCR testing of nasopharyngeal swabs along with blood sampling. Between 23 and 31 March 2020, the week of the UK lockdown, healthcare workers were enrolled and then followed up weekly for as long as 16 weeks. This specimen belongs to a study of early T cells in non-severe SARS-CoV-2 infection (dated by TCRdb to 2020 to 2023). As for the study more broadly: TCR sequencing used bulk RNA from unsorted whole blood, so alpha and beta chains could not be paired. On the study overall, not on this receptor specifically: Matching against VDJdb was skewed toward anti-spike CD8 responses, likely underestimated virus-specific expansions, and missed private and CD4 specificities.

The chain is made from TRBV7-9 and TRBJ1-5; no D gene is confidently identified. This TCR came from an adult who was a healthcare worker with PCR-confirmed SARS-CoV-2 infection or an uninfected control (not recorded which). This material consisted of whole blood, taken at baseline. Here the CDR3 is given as CASRGDTHQPQHF. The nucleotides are TGTGCCAGCAGGGGAGACACCCATCAGCCCCAGCATTTT.